The clone carrying this T cell receptor beta chain showed up just once. The antigen remains undetermined. Naive CD8 isolation took CD45RO-negative cells positively selected for CCR7 and excluded terminally differentiated effector memory CD45RA+ cells. The data were obtained in a study of shared clonotypes between healthy human individuals. Overall study context: Ranging from 18 to 49 in age, donors were a couple of women and three men. Study-wide points: Clonotypes shared by all four sorted-subset donors had higher generation probabilities than non-shared clonotypes.

The CDR3 is 16 residues long. With V trimmed by 5 bases and J by 3 bases, 11 bases remained unmatched. The germline V gene encodes CDR1 MDHEN and CDR2 SYDVKM. The sorted-subset replicate PCRs were given about 210 ng DNA, which is approximately 30,000 T cell genomes. In the original processing: ImmunoSEQ output held junction-only sequences without quality scores, so filtering differed. Produced via immunoSEQ multiplex PCR; TCRdb's table is partial and in-frame only. The D gene and trimming were derived from the DNA, and the V and J assignments and clone size from that table. The sample lists about 650,000 clones, less than 97% occurring once.

This receptor was identified in a young woman in good health. This chain uses TRBV28 with TRBJ2-3, with 7 bases matching TRBD2. The sequencing input was naive CD8+ T cells sorted from blood. The CDR3 DNA reads as TGTGCCAGCAGTCCGCCTGCGGAGCGGGATACAGATACGCAGTATTTT. Its protein is CASSPPAERDTDTQYF.